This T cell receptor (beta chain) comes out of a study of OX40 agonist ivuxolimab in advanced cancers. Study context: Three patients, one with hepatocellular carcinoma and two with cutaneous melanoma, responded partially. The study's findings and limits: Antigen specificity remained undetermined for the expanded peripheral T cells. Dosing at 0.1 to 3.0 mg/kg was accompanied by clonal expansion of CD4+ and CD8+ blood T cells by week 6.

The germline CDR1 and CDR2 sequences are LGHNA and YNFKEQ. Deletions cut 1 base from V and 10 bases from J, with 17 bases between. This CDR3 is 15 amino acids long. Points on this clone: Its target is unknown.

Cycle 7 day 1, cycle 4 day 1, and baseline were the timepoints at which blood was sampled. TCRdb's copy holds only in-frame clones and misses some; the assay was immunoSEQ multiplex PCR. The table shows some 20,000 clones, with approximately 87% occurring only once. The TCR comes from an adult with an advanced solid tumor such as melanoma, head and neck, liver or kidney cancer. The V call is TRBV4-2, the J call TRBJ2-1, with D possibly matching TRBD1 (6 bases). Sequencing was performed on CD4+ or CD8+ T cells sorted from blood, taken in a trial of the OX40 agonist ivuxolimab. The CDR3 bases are TGTGCCAGCAGCCAAGTAGGTGTGGGGGCTAGCGAGCAGTTCTTC. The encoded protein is CASSQVGVGASEQFF.